This T cell receptor beta chain stems from a study of T cells in Graves' hyperthyroidism and ophthalmopathy. As for the study in general: Peripheral blood collection took place at initial diagnosis, before any treatment. Points from the study as a whole: Also found in blood were most expanded thyroid clonotypes above 0.001.

This clonotype was counted a few times. No antigen is known for it. Ophthalmopathy patients all had a Clinical Activity Score of at least 3, a NOSPECS grade of at least 4 and disease under 3 months old. There were TCR beta CDR3 regions amplified from RNA transcripts. Using the HTBI primer set, a first-round RT-PCR was run on the TCR CDR3. Via MiXCR, TCRdb re-called the multiplex PCR reads, giving one row per CDR3 protein. This sample has over 350,000 distinct CDR3 sequences, with roughly 13% found just once. Sequenced input: blood. This receptor was identified in a man over 45 with Graves' ophthalmopathy.

CDR3 protein: CASSTGGKRPYEQYF. The CDR3 DNA reads TGCGCCAGCAGTACCGGGGGAAAGAGGCCCTACGAGCAGTACTTC. The rearrangement joins TRBV5-1 to TRBJ2-7, with D perhaps TRBD2 (6 bases). Germline loops: CDR1 SGHRS, CDR2 YFSETQ. V was cut by 5 bases and J by 2 bases, with 17 bases left in between. There are 15 residues in the CDR3. Full variable domain (rest looked up from reference TRBV5-1 and TRBJ2-7): KAGVTQTPRYLIKTRGQQVTLSCSPISGHRSVSWYQQTPGQGLQFLFEYFSETQRNKGNFPGRFSGRQFSNSRSEMNVSTLELGDSALYLCASSTGGKRPYEQYFGPGTRLTVT.